This record covers a single TCR beta chain. Its matching antigen is unknown. This record comes from a study of cytomegalovirus exposure and HLA in healthy donors. Study-wide results and limits: In a later analysis, an Asian-associated ancestry cluster reportedly showed fewer N-insertions than the approximately 640-donor mean.

V dropped 6 bases and J dropped 3 bases, with 11 bases sitting between them. The CDR3 has 14 amino acids. The germline V gene encodes CDR1 SNHLY and CDR2 FYNNEI. The PCR had 60 Vbeta and 13 Jbeta primers. Assay used: immunoSEQ multiplex PCR; TCRdb lists only in-frame clones, some missing. The sample contains roughly 80,000 clones, 81% of which appear only once. Sequenced material: PBMCs. The chain couples TRBV2 to TRBJ1-4; D might be TRBD1 (6 bases). The TCR was taken from a woman aged 25-40 years in good health and CMV-seronegative. The CDR3 DNA follows: TGTGCCAGCAGCCGCACAGGGTCTAATGAAAAACTGTTTTTT. It specifies CASSRTGSNEKLFF.